A single sample is the source of the 8 T cell receptor beta chains below, sequenced in a study of blood T cell repertoires in COVID-19. Clones were sequenced by immunoSEQ multiplex PCR, and TCRdb holds only the in-frame ones, with some missing. This sample has 230,000 or so clones; just over 85% occur once, and the top ten carry roughly 14%. Source material: PBMCs or T cells enriched from blood (not recorded which). The receptors stem from a woman aged 50 to 65 with acute COVID-19.

Points on this clone: The junction differs from germline at one of its ends, possibly a read error. The rearrangement uses TRBV11-2 and TRBJ2-1; 7 bases line up with TRBD1. CDR3 size: 12 residues. Germline CDR1 is SGHAT and CDR2 is FQNNGV. The CDR3 reads CASSLDRVVQFF. The CDR3 nucleotides read TGTGCCAGCAGTTTAGACAGGGTGGTGCAGTTCTTC.

CDR3 residues: CSASPGGSTYEQYF. The CDR3, as DNA: TGCAGTGCTAGTCCCGGAGGTTCGACCTACGAGCAGTACTTC. The genes are TRBV20-1 and TRBJ2-7, with D perhaps TRBD2 (5 bases). CDR3 size: 14 residues. CDR1 and CDR2 from the germline V gene are DFQATT and SNEGSKA (reference sequence). Trimming pared 3 bases from V and 2 bases from J, leaving 14 bases between.

This chain joins TRBV6-5 and TRBJ1-1, with TRBD1 identical over 10 bases. The length of the CDR3 is 15 residues. Germline V gene data show CDR1 as MNHEY and CDR2 as SVGAGI. The ends lost 6 bases at V and 6 bases at J; junction bases unmatched: 10. The CDR3 region has the DNA TGTGCCAGCAGCCCGACGACAGGGGGCACGGCTGAAGCTTTCTTT. Its protein product is CASSPTTGGTAEAFF.

V gene TRBV11-2 combines with J gene TRBJ2-1, with TRBD2 matching 13 bases. Per germline, CDR1 SGHAT and CDR2 FQNNGV. The junction had 13 bases not matched to a gene; V was cut back by 5 bases and J by 6 bases. CDR3 size: 18 residues. The CDR3 coding sequence is TGTGCCAGCAGCCATCGGACTAGCGGGAGACCTTATGGCAATGAGCAGTTCTTC. Its protein product is CASSHRTSGRPYGNEQFF.

V usage is TRBV14 and J usage is TRBJ1-4, with TRBD1 identical over 10 bases. V gave up 5 bases and J gave up 10 bases; unmatched junction bases: 7. Germline assignment: CDR1 SGHDN and CDR2 FVKESK. The CDR3 covers 14 residues. The CDR3 is CASSFDRGRGKLFF. CDR3 DNA sequence: TGTGCCAGCAGCTTTGACAGGGGGCGAGGAAAACTGTTTTTT.

In its sample, this clone was seen once. This chain connects TRBV6-5 to TRBJ1-3; D unresolved. The germline gives CDR1 MNHEY, CDR2 SVGAGI. There are 12 residues in the CDR3. Trimming left V 6 bases short and J 7 bases short, with 10 bases between. Here the CDR3 reads CASRAMSNTIYF. The CDR3 bases are TGTGCCAGCAGAGCTATGAGCAACACCATATATTTT.

The chain carries TRBV4-1 and TRBJ1-2; no clear D gene. CDR1 is MGHRA and CDR2 is YSYEKL in the germline V gene. CDR3 length equals 14 residues. Between the trimmed V and J ends, which lost 0 bases and 8 bases, there was a span of 13 bases. The CDR3 reads CASSQDLYVRGYTF. CDR3 coding DNA: TGCGCCAGCAGCCAAGATTTGTACGTTAGAGGCTACACCTTC.

V is TRBV11-1 and J is TRBJ2-1; TRBD1 is a possible D gene (6 bases). Trimming took 4 bases from V and 4 from J, leaving 11 bases between them. Germline lookup yields CDR1 SGHAT and CDR2 FQDESV (reference sequence). The CDR3 runs to 14 residues. Here the CDR3 reads CASSSSGTYNEQFF. The CDR3 bases are TGTGCCAGCAGCTCCTCCGGGACATACAATGAGCAGTTCTTC.